This TCR beta chain was obtained from a study of cytomegalovirus exposure and HLA in healthy donors. Study findings and constraints: Most of the TCR beta V segments (in an earlier analysis) were productive either about 87% or about 30% of the time.

As regards this clone: Its antigen is unidentified.

The CDR3 runs 11 residues. The V end was cut by 5 bases, the J end by 5 bases, with 6 bases between. Germline CDR1 MDHEN, CDR2 SYDVKM. This PCR relied on a set of 60 Vbeta primers and 13 Jbeta primers. Only in-frame clones appear in the TCRdb table, and some are missing; sequencing was by immunoSEQ multiplex PCR. The sample holds about 170,000 clones; 82% are singletons and the top ten take less than 1.6%. Sample: PBMCs. The receptor's source is a girl aged 10 to 17 in good health and CMV-seropositive. V usage is TRBV28 and J usage is TRBJ1-1; the D gene is possibly TRBD1 (5 bases). CDR3 amino acids: CASSGTTEAFF. DNA for the CDR3: TGTGCCAGCAGTGGGACTACTGAAGCTTTCTTT.